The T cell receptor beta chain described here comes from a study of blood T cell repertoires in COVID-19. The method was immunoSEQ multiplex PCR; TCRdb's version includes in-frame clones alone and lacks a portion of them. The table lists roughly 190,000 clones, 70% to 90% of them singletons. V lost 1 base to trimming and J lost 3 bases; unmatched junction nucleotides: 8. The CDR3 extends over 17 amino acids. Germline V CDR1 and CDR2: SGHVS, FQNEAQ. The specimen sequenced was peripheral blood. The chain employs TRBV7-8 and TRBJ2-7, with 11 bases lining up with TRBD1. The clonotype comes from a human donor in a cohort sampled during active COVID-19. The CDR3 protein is CASSLVPEDRGLYEQYF. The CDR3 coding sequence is TGTGCCAGCAGCTTAGTGCCGGAGGACAGGGGGCTCTACGAGCAGTACTTC.